Sequencing of this T cell receptor (beta chain) was carried out in a study of T cells after yellow fever vaccination. This clonotype came up a few times. TCRdb re-derived calls from the 5' RACE reads in MiXCR, one entry per CDR3 protein. The sample records hundreds of thousands of distinct CDR3 sequences, roughly 12% being singletons. The CDR3 runs 14 residues. The V gene's germline CDR1 is MNHEY and CDR2 SVGEGT. Trimming stripped 6 bases from V and 6 bases from J, with 14 bases between. The source was PBMCs, collected on the day of the first yellow fever vaccination. The gene calls are TRBV6-2 or TRBV6-3 and TRBJ2-2, with a weak D call TRBD1 (6 bases). This receptor was obtained from a man aged 18 to 35 who received the YFV17D yellow fever vaccine. In DNA form, the CDR3 reads TGTGCCAGCAGAAAACAGGGAGAGGCCGGGGAGCTGTTTTTT. This translates into CASRKQGEAGELFF.